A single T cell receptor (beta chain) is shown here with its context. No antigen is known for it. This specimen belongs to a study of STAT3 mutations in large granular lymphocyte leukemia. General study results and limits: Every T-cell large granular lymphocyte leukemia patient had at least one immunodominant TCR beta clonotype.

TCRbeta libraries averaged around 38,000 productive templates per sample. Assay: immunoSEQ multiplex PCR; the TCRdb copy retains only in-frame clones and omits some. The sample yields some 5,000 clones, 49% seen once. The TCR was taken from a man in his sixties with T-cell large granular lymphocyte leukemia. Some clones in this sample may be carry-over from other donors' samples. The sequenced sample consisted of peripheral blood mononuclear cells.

The CDR3 protein is CASSLSFGYTYEQYV. CDR3 in DNA: TGTGCCAGCAGCTTATCGTTCGGCTATACCTACGAGCAGTACGTC. The V gene is TRBV7-2, the J gene TRBJ2-7; D is ambiguous. CDR1 and CDR2 from the germline V gene are SGHTA and FQGNSA. V was shortened by 2 bases and J by 2 bases, with 13 bases between the two germline ends. The CDR3 totals 15 residues.